Following are 14 T cell receptor beta chains from one sample sequenced in a study of blood T cell repertoires in COVID-19. Clones were sequenced by immunoSEQ multiplex PCR, and TCRdb holds only the in-frame ones, with some missing. The top ten hold roughly a third of the sample, which has about 45,000 clones, about 85% seen once. Specimen: peripheral blood. These receptors were collected from a woman of 80 years or more with acute or convalescent COVID-19.

The chain uses TRBV7-2 and TRBJ2-1; D uncertain. The V gene's germline CDR1 is SGHTA and CDR2 FQGNSA. The CDR3 extends over 14 amino acids. V gave up 4 bases and J gave up 6 bases, with 13 bases separating them. The CDR3: CASSSRAKPNEQFF. For the CDR3, the DNA is TGTGCCAGCAGCTCCCGAGCCAAGCCCAATGAGCAGTTCTTC.

The chain links TRBV28 to TRBJ2-7; the D gene is possibly TRBD2 (5 bases). Germline assignment: CDR1 MDHEN and CDR2 SYDVKM. Trimming pared 6 bases from V and 4 bases from J, leaving 7 bases between. This CDR3 contains 11 residues. The CDR3 protein is CASSGEYEQYF. As DNA, the CDR3 is TGTGCCAGCAGCGGGGAGTACGAGCAGTACTTC.

This clone was counted between two and nine times. The chain combines TRBV19 with TRBJ1-1; TRBD1 aligns across 7 bases. The CDR3 has 14 residues. Germline CDR1 is LNHDA and CDR2 is SQIVND (reference sequence). V dropped 5 bases and J dropped 3; count of bases not matched to a gene: 6. CDR3 DNA: TGTGCCAGTAGTTTGGGACAGATTTACACTGAAGCTTTCTTT. Its translation is CASSLGQIYTEAFF.

The chain has TRBV11-2 and TRBJ1-1; D unclear. Deletions cut 0 bases from V and 0 bases from J, with 8 bases between. The CDR3 has 15 residues. Germline values: CDR1 SGHAT, CDR2 FQNNGV. The CDR3 nucleotides are TGTGCCAGCAGCTTAGATCAGGTCATGAACACTGAAGCTTTCTTT. Translated: CASSLDQVMNTEAFF.

The genes are TRBV2 and TRBJ1-1; 12 bases map to TRBD1. The CDR3 is 14 amino acids. CDR1 and CDR2 (germline): SNHLY, FYNNEI. V dropped 5 bases and J dropped 10; count of bases not matched to a gene: 8. CDR3 sequence: CASSQGQGALGAFF. DNA for the CDR3: TGTGCCAGCAGTCAGGGACAGGGGGCCCTCGGAGCTTTCTTT.

This sequence joins TRBV5-1 and TRBJ1-1; TRBD1 agrees at 7 bases. There are 12 residues in the CDR3. The trim removed 3 bases at V and 11 bases at J, leaving 7 bases unmatched. The germline V gene has CDR1 SGHRS and CDR2 YFSETQ. The CDR3 DNA reads TGCGCCAGCAGCTCGACAGGGACGGGGGCTTTCTTT. Translating it yields CASSSTGTGAFF. Full variable domain (remainder filled in from reference TRBV5-1 and TRBJ1-1): KAGVTQTPRYLIKTRGQQVTLSCSPISGHRSVSWYQQTPGQGLQFLFEYFSETQRNKGNFPGRFSGRQFSNSRSEMNVSTLELGDSALYLCASSSTGTGAFFGQGTRLTVV.

V is TRBV6-6 and J is TRBJ1-5; D is possibly TRBD1 (6 bases). The CDR3 extends over 16 amino acids. Trimming removed 1 base at V and 2 bases at J, with 12 bases between. Germline-derived CDR1 and CDR2 are MNHNY and SVGAGI (reference sequence). CDR3 coding DNA: TGTGCCAGCAGTTACTTGGGGGGGGGCGGCAATCAGCCCCAGCATTTT. Protein sequence: CASSYLGGGGNQPQHF.

V is TRBV4-1 and J is TRBJ2-7; 7 bases match TRBD2. Germline CDR1 is MGHRA and CDR2 is YSYEKL. Germline trimming cut 3 bases from V and 2 bases from J; bases unmatched to any gene: 7. There are 15 residues in the CDR3. Here the CDR3 reads CASSHPTAGAYEQYF. The CDR3 DNA reads TGCGCCAGCAGCCACCCTACTGCGGGAGCCTACGAGCAGTACTTC.

This clone was counted once. V is TRBV30 and J is TRBJ2-7; 13 nucleotides align to TRBD2. Germline CDR1 is GTSNPN and CDR2 is SVGIG (reference sequence). After removal of 7 bases from V and 5 bases from J, the junction contained 20 bases not matched to a gene. The CDR3 covers 18 residues. Written as DNA, the CDR3 is TGTGCCTCTGAAGGTCGGAAAGGGACTAGCGGGAAGGCCCACGAGCAGTACTTC. This gives the protein CASEGRKGTSGKAHEQYF. The complete variable domain, with remaining parts taken from reference TRBV30 and TRBJ2-7, reads SQTIHQWPATLVQPVGSPLSLECTVEGTSNPNLYWYRQAAGRGLQLLFYSVGIGQISSEVPQNLSASRPQDRQFILSSKKLLLSDSGFYLCASEGRKGTSGKAHEQYFGPGTRLTVT.

The gene calls are TRBV2 and TRBJ2-1; tentative D call: TRBD2 (6 bases). CDR3 size: 15 residues. V dropped 7 bases and J dropped 8 bases, with 21 bases sitting between them. In germline, CDR1 is SNHLY, CDR2 FYNNEI. CDR3 in amino acids: CASNAPPAGIDEQFF. Here the CDR3 DNA reads TGTGCCAGCAATGCCCCCCCAGCGGGTATTGATGAGCAGTTCTTC.

The chain combines TRBV5-4 with TRBJ2-2, with D hard to call. Germline V gene sequence: CDR1 SGHNT, CDR2 YYREEE (reference sequence). Between the trimmed V and J ends, which lost 2 bases and 2 bases, there was a span of 13 bases. CDR3 length equals 16 residues. The CDR3 bases are TGTGCCAGCAGCTTATTGGGCAGTTTAAACACCGGGGAGCTGTTTTTT. Translation: CASSLLGSLNTGELFF. The entire variable domain, with the rest obtained from reference TRBV5-4 and TRBJ2-2, is as follows: ETGVTQSPTHLIKTRGQQVTLRCSSQSGHNTVSWYQQALGQGPQFIFQYYREEENGRGNFPPRFSGLQFPNYSSELNVNALELDDSALYLCASSLLGSLNTGELFFGEGSRLTVL.

The chain couples TRBV5-4 to TRBJ1-2; a possible D gene is TRBD1 (5 bases). Trimming pared 4 bases from V and 2 bases from J, leaving 12 bases between. This CDR3 comprises 14 residues. The germline CDR1 and CDR2 sequences are SGHNT and YYREEE (reference sequence). CDR3 nucleotide sequence: TGTGCCAGCAGCCGTGTACAGGAGAACTATGGCTACACCTTC. Translation: CASSRVQENYGYTF. The whole variable domain, filled in from reference TRBV5-4 and TRBJ1-2, reads ETGVTQSPTHLIKTRGQQVTLRCSSQSGHNTVSWYQQALGQGPQFIFQYYREEENGRGNFPPRFSGLQFPNYSSELNVNALELDDSALYLCASSRVQENYGYTFGSGTRLTVV.

V and J are TRBV27 and TRBJ2-5, with D possibly being TRBD2 (6 bases). The V end was cut by 3 bases, the J end by 2 bases, with 13 bases between. The germline V gene has CDR1 MNHEY and CDR2 SMNVEV (reference sequence). The CDR3 sequence is 15 residues long. DNA of the CDR3: TGTGCCAGCAGTTTTTTATGGCGGGAACAAGAGACCCAGTACTTC. It translates to CASSFLWREQETQYF.

J is TRBJ1-6 and V is TRBV11-2; TRBD1 is a possible D gene (5 bases). Trimming took off 5 bases at V and 5 bases at J, with 7 bases between the two ends. Germline CDR1 and CDR2: SGHAT and FQNNGV. This CDR3 has 13 amino acids. This chain's CDR3 is CASSPTDNSPLHF. The CDR3 nucleotides are TGTGCCAGCAGCCCGACAGATAATTCACCCCTCCACTTT.